Listed below are T cell receptor beta chains from one sample, sequenced in a study of cytomegalovirus exposure and HLA in healthy donors. Only in-frame clones appear in the TCRdb table, and some are missing; sequencing was by immunoSEQ multiplex PCR. The sample comprises hundreds of thousands of clones, approximately 82% of which are singletons, and 0.6% to 0.65% rests with the top ten. The sample taken for sequencing was PBMCs. The receptor source for this set is a man younger than 30 in good health and CMV-seronegative. CDR3s include the opening cysteine and the closing phenylalanine or tryptophan. The D gene is left open where the match is weak. Clone size is given for some rows only: seen once, a few or many times, or a class if the clone is expanded.

d_call	j_call	clone_size	v_call	cdr3_aa	cdr3_nt
TRBD1	TRBJ1-3	few	TRBV7-3	CASSLGGTANSGNTIYF	TGTGCCAGCAGCTTGGGTGGGACAGCAAACTCTGGAAACACCATATATTTT
TRBD1	TRBJ1-5	.	TRBV7-2	CASSSWTGGNQPQHF	TGTGCCAGCAGCTCTTGGACAGGGGGCAATCAGCCCCAGCATTTT
TRBD1	TRBJ2-1	.	TRBV2	CASAGTGFNEQFF	TGTGCCAGCGCCGGGACAGGGTTCAATGAGCAGTTCTTC
.	TRBJ2-1	once	TRBV7-6	CASTPGNEQFF	TGTGCCAGCACCCCGGGAAATGAGCAGTTCTTC
.	TRBJ1-2	.	TRBV25-1	CASSRPGSGYGYTF	TGTGCCAGCAGTCGTCCAGGGAGCGGGTATGGCTACACCTTC
.	TRBJ1-6	.	TRBV6-5	CASSYATPRGSPLHF	TGTGCCAGCAGTTACGCGACACCTCGTGGTTCACCCCTCCACTTT
.	TRBJ1-5	.	TRBV6-1	CASSEYRGREGGIQPQHF	TGTGCCAGCAGTGAATATAGGGGCCGGGAGGGAGGAATTCAGCCCCAGCATTTT
TRBD2	TRBJ2-7	.	TRBV4-1	CASSQELAGGLGEQYF	TGCGCCAGCAGCCAAGAGCTAGCGGGGGGCCTGGGGGAGCAGTACTTC
.	TRBJ2-6	once	TRBV28	CASSFRQAGANVLTF	TGTGCCAGCAGTTTCCGACAGGCTGGGGCCAACGTCCTGACTTTC
TRBD2	TRBJ2-7	.	TRBV7-9	CASRRGSEMEQYF	TGTGCCAGCAGACGCGGGAGTGAGATGGAGCAGTACTTC
.	TRBJ1-5	.	TRBV28	CASSLKHQPQHF	TGTGCCAGCAGTTTAAAGCATCAGCCCCAGCATTTT
TRBD2	TRBJ2-3	.	TRBV12-5	CASGSISGSGTDTQYF	TGTGCTAGTGGTTCTATAAGCGGGAGTGGGACAGATACGCAGTATTTT
.	TRBJ2-3	.	TRBV6-1	CASRTGGRSTDTQYF	TGTGCCAGCAGGACTGGGGGCAGAAGCACAGATACGCAGTATTTT
TRBD2	TRBJ2-3	.	TRBV5-1	CASRQTGTSGRIPDTQYF	TGCGCCAGCAGACAAACCGGGACTAGCGGGAGAATCCCAGATACGCAGTATTTT
TRBD2	TRBJ2-7	.	TRBV6-5	CASSAREGINEQYF	TGTGCCAGCAGCGCGAGGGAGGGGATTAACGAGCAGTACTTC
.	TRBJ2-1	.	TRBV19	CASMLIAASSYNEQFF	TGTGCCAGTATGCTAATAGCGGCCAGCTCCTACAATGAGCAGTTCTTC
TRBD2	TRBJ2-7	.	TRBV5-1	CASSWRLAGGLPSYEQYF	TGCGCCAGCAGCTGGAGACTAGCGGGAGGGCTCCCTTCCTACGAGCAGTACTTC
.	TRBJ1-5	.	TRBV4-1	CASSQEFSNQPQHF	TGCGCCAGCAGCCAAGAATTTAGTAATCAGCCCCAGCATTTT
.	TRBJ2-5	.	TRBV10-2	CASSPNRLAAQYF	TGCGCCAGCAGTCCCAACCGCCTTGCGGCCCAGTACTTC
TRBD2	TRBJ2-3	.	TRBV27	CASSRLAGPGADTQYF	TGTGCCAGCAGTCGACTAGCGGGTCCCGGCGCGGATACGCAGTATTTT
TRBD1	TRBJ1-4	.	TRBV7-2	CASSPQGPTNEKLFF	TGTGCCAGCAGCCCACAGGGGCCAACTAATGAAAAACTGTTTTTT
.	TRBJ1-5	.	TRBV27	CASSARGGGGQPQHF	TGTGCCAGCAGCGCCCGGGGAGGGGGAGGGCAGCCCCAGCATTTT
.	TRBJ1-3	few	TRBV2	CASTSGSGNTIYF	TGTGCCAGCACGTCAGGTTCTGGAAACACCATATATTTT
.	TRBJ2-1	.	TRBV19	CASSIVTAGEQFF	TGTGCCAGTAGTATAGTGACAGCGGGTGAGCAGTTCTTC
.	TRBJ2-1	.	TRBV7-9	CASSTGLHNEQFF	TGTGCCAGCAGCACCGGACTGCACAATGAGCAGTTCTTC
TRBD1	TRBJ1-5	.	TRBV29-1	CSVAGGSQPQHF	TGCAGCGTTGCAGGGGGCTCTCAGCCCCAGCATTTT
TRBD1	TRBJ1-5	few	TRBV2	CASRDARGKVQPQHF	TGTGCCAGCAGGGACGCCAGGGGGAAGGTTCAGCCCCAGCATTTT
TRBD1	TRBJ2-7	.	TRBV30	CAWSGLTGVYEQYF	TGTGCCTGGAGTGGACTGACAGGGGTGTACGAGCAGTACTTC
.	TRBJ2-7	.	TRBV28	CASSWATGLARDYEQYF	TGTGCCAGCAGTTGGGCCACTGGCCTAGCTCGGGACTACGAGCAGTACTTC
TRBD1	TRBJ1-1	.	TRBV2	CASSEQQGETEAFF	TGTGCCAGCAGTGAACAACAGGGGGAGACTGAAGCTTTCTTT
.	TRBJ2-1	.	TRBV7-3	CASSLKSGIYNEQFF	TGTGCCAGCAGCTTAAAGTCAGGGATCTACAATGAGCAGTTCTTC
.	TRBJ2-7	.	TRBV21-1	CASVFYEQYF	TGTGCCAGCGTATTTTACGAGCAGTACTTC
.	TRBJ1-2	.	TRBV7-9	CSSATDYGYTF	TGTTCCAGCGCTACTGACTATGGCTACACCTTC
.	TRBJ2-7	.	TRBV5-1	CASSFQGGTEQYF	TGCGCCAGCAGCTTTCAGGGGGGAACCGAGCAGTACTTC
TRBD1	TRBJ2-7	.	TRBV6-5	CASKKGTGGGREQYF	TGTGCCAGTAAGAAGGGGACAGGGGGCGGCCGGGAGCAGTACTTC
.	TRBJ2-5	.	TRBV9	CASSVGGELSTQYF	TGTGCCAGCAGCGTAGGGGGGGAGTTATCTACCCAGTACTTC
TRBD2	TRBJ2-3	.	TRBV7-9	CASSFSSGMDTQYF	TGTGCCAGCAGCTTCTCTAGCGGGATGGATACGCAGTATTTT
.	TRBJ1-2	.	TRBV5-4	CASSPEFPDGYTF	TGTGCCAGCAGCCCCGAGTTTCCTGATGGCTACACCTTC
TRBD1	TRBJ1-4	.	TRBV5-4	CASSRTIGQGTNEKLFF	TGTGCCAGCAGCAGAACCATTGGACAGGGCACTAATGAAAAACTGTTTTTT
.	TRBJ1-2	.	TRBV5-1	CASSDTGTSNYGYTF	TGCGCCAGCAGCGACACCGGGACTTCTAACTATGGCTACACCTTC
TRBD2	TRBJ2-3	.	TRBV5-6	CASRQTSGRIYF	TGTGCCAGCAGACAGACTAGCGGGAGAATTTATTTT